One and the same sample provided the 28 T cell receptor beta chains below, sequenced in a study of identical twins. MiXCR was run by TCRdb on the 5' RACE reads, yielding one entry per CDR3 protein. Here the sample spans about 890,000 distinct CDR3 sequences, about 12% being singletons. These same records also appear under a second study, on yellow fever vaccine responses in identical twins.

Material for sequencing was PBMCs. These receptors were obtained from a woman aged 18-29 years in good health.

This clonotype occurred a few times. J is TRBJ1-1 and V is TRBV20-1; the D is unclear. This CDR3 has 11 amino acids. Germline values: CDR1 DFQATT, CDR2 SNEGSKA (reference sequence). Trimming left V 6 bases short and J 5 bases short, with 10 bases between. The CDR3 DNA reads TGCAGTGCGCCCCATAAGACTGAAGCTTTCTTT. Its translation is CSAPHKTEAFF.

V usage is TRBV28 and J usage is TRBJ2-3, with unresolved D. The CDR3 is made up of 13 amino acids. V shed 6 bases and J shed 6 bases, with 13 bases lying between them. Germline V gives CDR1 MDHEN, CDR2 SYDVKM. CDR3 amino acids: CASSQVGQDTQYF. The CDR3 DNA is TGTGCCAGCAGCCAAGTCGGGCAGGATACGCAGTATTTT. The full variable domain, completed using reference TRBV28 and TRBJ2-3, is DVKVTQSSRYLVKRTGEKVFLECVQDMDHENMFWYRQDPGLGLRLIYFSYDVKMKEKGDIPEGYSVSREKKERFSLILESASTNQTSMYLCASSQVGQDTQYFGPGTRLTVL.

The chain has TRBV19 and TRBJ2-1, with 8 bases fitting TRBD2. V was pared by 0 bases and J by 3 bases, with 10 bases of the junction left unmatched. CDR1 and CDR2 (germline): LNHDA, SQIVND (reference sequence). This CDR3 contains 18 residues. Here the CDR3 reads CASSIDGSGTHFYNEQFF. CDR3 nucleotide sequence: TGTGCCAGTAGTATAGATGGTAGCGGGACCCACTTCTACAATGAGCAGTTCTTC.

This chain connects TRBV7-3 to TRBJ2-3; no definite D call. V was clipped by 0 bases and J by 2 bases, with 6 bases between them. Germline V gene sequence: CDR1 SGHTA, CDR2 FQGTGA. The CDR3 has 14 amino acids. Written as DNA, the CDR3 is TGTGCCAGCAGCTTAACGGTAACCACAGATACGCAGTATTTT. It translates to CASSLTVTTDTQYF. The complete variable domain, with remaining parts taken from reference TRBV7-3 and TRBJ2-3, reads GAGVSQTPSNKVTEKGKYVELRCDPISGHTALYWYRQSLGQGPEFLIYFQGTGAADDSGLPNDRFFAVRPEGSVSTLKIQRTERGDSAVYLCASSLTVTTDTQYFGPGTRLTVL.

This clonotype showed up just a few times. The chain joins TRBV2 to TRBJ2-2; TRBD2 agrees at 9 bases. The CDR3 has 18 amino acids. J gave up 7 bases and V 3 bases, and 15 bases lay outside the gene matches. Per germline, CDR1 SNHLY and CDR2 FYNNEI. DNA for the CDR3: TGTGCCAGCAGTGACCCGAGTGGCGGGGGGGCGAGGAACGGGGAGCTGTTTTTT. This translates into CASSDPSGGGARNGELFF.

This clonotype appeared a few times. V usage is TRBV18 and J usage is TRBJ2-1; the match to TRBD2 covers 7 bases. Losses at the gene ends were 1 base for V and 5 bases for J; bases not matched to a gene: 8. Germline loops: CDR1 KGHSH, CDR2 LQKENI. This CDR3 comprises 16 residues. The CDR3 loop reads CASSPLAGVVNNEQFF. CDR3 coding DNA: TGTGCCAGCTCACCACTCGCGGGGGTAGTGAACAATGAGCAGTTCTTC.

The J gene is TRBJ2-3, the V gene TRBV6-7; 8 bases fit TRBD1. TRBV6-7 is assigned to the ORF class and has an uncertain function. Trimming took 2 bases from V and 3 from J; bases not matched to a gene: 13. CDR3 size: 18 residues. CDR3 protein: CASSYTRQGKIRTDTQYF. In DNA, the CDR3 is TGTGCCAGCAGTTACACAAGACAGGGGAAGATCCGGACAGATACGCAGTATTTT.

This clonotype has a handful of counts. This chain links TRBV20-1 with TRBJ2-3; tentative D call: TRBD2 (6 bases). The germline V gene has CDR1 DFQATT and CDR2 SNEGSKA (reference sequence). V was trimmed by 0 bases and J by 4 bases, leaving 17 bases between them. The CDR3 totals 16 residues. CDR3 bases: TGCAGTGCTAGAGATCTCTTAGCGGTATTCGCAGATACGCAGTATTTT. This sequence encodes CSARDLLAVFADTQYF.

This clonotype occurred a few times. The rearrangement joins TRBV6-4 to TRBJ2-2; 11 bases line up with TRBD2. This CDR3 is built from 16 residues. Germline CDR1 MRHNA, CDR2 SNTAGT. J lost 2 bases, V lost 3 bases, and 2 bases had no gene match. The CDR3 nucleotides read TGTGCCAGCAGTGAACTAGCGGGGGATAACACCGGGGAGCTGTTTTTT. The encoded protein is CASSELAGDNTGELFF.

The chain links TRBV5-1 to TRBJ2-7, with D unclear. Trimming took 0 bases from V and 4 from J, leaving 11 bases between them. This CDR3 is 14 amino acids long. Germline-derived CDR1 and CDR2 are SGHRS and YFSETQ. The CDR3 DNA reads as TGCGCCAGCAGCTTGGATGGAGAAAGGTACGAGCAGTACTTC. Translating gives CASSLDGERYEQYF.

This clonotype came up a few times. The rearrangement links TRBV29-1 to TRBJ2-3, with a weak D call TRBD1 (6 bases). V dropped 2 bases and J dropped 2 bases, with 14 bases sitting between them. CDR1 and CDR2 (germline): SQVTM, ANQGSEA. The CDR3 is made up of 15 amino acids. As DNA, the CDR3 is TGCAGCGTTGAAACAGGGCTAAAATACACAGATACGCAGTATTTT. Translating gives CSVETGLKYTDTQYF.

This rearrangement joins TRBV28 to TRBJ2-1, with TRBD2 matching over 11 bases. The CDR3 covers 13 residues. Germline CDR1 and CDR2: MDHEN and SYDVKM. V gave up 8 bases and J gave up 10 bases; unmatched junction bases: 7. CDR3 protein: CASQTSGIGEQFF. In DNA form, the CDR3 reads TGTGCCAGCCAGACTAGCGGGATAGGGGAGCAGTTCTTC. Looking up the rest from reference TRBV28 and TRBJ2-1 gives the full variable domain: DVKVTQSSRYLVKRTGEKVFLECVQDMDHENMFWYRQDPGLGLRLIYFSYDVKMKEKGDIPEGYSVSREKKERFSLILESASTNQTSMYLCASQTSGIGEQFFGPGTRLTVL.

The chain is built from TRBV7-9 and TRBJ2-4, with D perhaps TRBD1 (5 bases). Trimming left V 2 bases short and J 5 bases short, with 10 bases between. The germline CDR1 and CDR2 sequences are SEHNR and FQNEAQ (reference sequence). The CDR3 covers 14 residues. CDR3 coding DNA: TGTGCCAGCAGCTTAACCACAGGCCAAAACATTCAGTACTTC. It encodes CASSLTTGQNIQYF.

This clonotype was detected only a few times. This rearrangement joins TRBV6-1 to TRBJ2-1; 16 positions match TRBD2. CDR3 length: 17 residues. Per the germline V gene, CDR1 is MNHNS and CDR2 is SASEGT. With 5 bases clipped from V and 6 bases from J, the junction kept 7 bases outside the gene matches. The CDR3 loop is CASSPGLAGGPSNEQFF. The CDR3 DNA reads as TGTGCCAGCAGTCCGGGACTAGCGGGGGGGCCAAGCAATGAGCAGTTCTTC.

Ten or more counts support this clonotype. The V and J genes are TRBV4-2 and TRBJ2-3; 14 bases match TRBD2. There are 18 residues in the CDR3. Germline CDR1 LGHNA, CDR2 YNFKEQ. The V segment lost 1 base and the J segment 2 bases; nucleotides outside the gene matches: 5. As DNA, the CDR3 is TGTGCCAGCAGCCAAGGAGGACTAGCGGGAGGACCCACAGATACGCAGTATTTT. Translating gives CASSQGGLAGGPTDTQYF.

This clonotype was counted between two and nine times. V and J are TRBV2 and TRBJ2-2; D is undetermined. The germline V gene has CDR1 SNHLY and CDR2 FYNNEI. This CDR3 is 15 amino acids long. V lost 4 bases to trimming and J lost 5 bases, with 14 bases between them. The DNA of the CDR3 is TGTGCCAGCAGTGCCCCAGGTGGGCATACCGGGGAGCTGTTTTTT. Protein: CASSAPGGHTGELFF.

This clonotype has a handful of counts. The chain combines TRBV20-1 with TRBJ2-1, with D possibly being TRBD1 or TRBD2 (5 bases each). Germline V gives CDR1 DFQATT, CDR2 SNEGSKA (reference sequence). This CDR3 is built from 17 residues. Trimming shortened V by 0 bases and J by 8 bases, and 23 bases separated the two germline ends. CDR3 region: CSARDPGRGIRSHEQFF. CDR3 nucleotide sequence: TGCAGTGCTAGAGATCCGGGACGGGGAATACGATCTCATGAGCAGTTCTTC.

The V and J genes are TRBV7-8 and TRBJ2-2; 10 bases align to TRBD1. Trimming cost V 2 bases and J 1 base; bases outside gene matches: 13. The CDR3 runs 20 residues. Germline V lookup: CDR1 SGHVS, CDR2 FQNEAQ. The CDR3 bases are TGTGCCAGCAGCTTAAGACAGGGGGCGCTTCTGGTTGGGAACACCGGGGAGCTGTTTTTT. It encodes CASSLRQGALLVGNTGELFF. The variable domain in full, with the rest retrieved from reference TRBV7-8 and TRBJ2-2, is GAGVSQSPRYKVAKRGQDVALRCDPISGHVSLFWYQQALGQGPEFLTYFQNEAQLDKSGLPSDRFFAERPEGSVSTLKIQRTQQEDSAVYLCASSLRQGALLVGNTGELFFGEGSRLTVL.

This clonotype was seen a handful of times. The chain is built from TRBV27 and TRBJ2-1; TRBD1 aligns across 10 bases. CDR1 is MNHEY, CDR2 SMNVEV, per germline (reference sequence). With V trimmed by 2 bases and J by 4 bases, 8 bases remained unmatched. The CDR3 length is 17 residues. CDR3 nucleotides: TGTGCCAGCAGTTTAAGGTTCGGGGGACAGGGGTACAATGAGCAGTTCTTC. Its protein product is CASSLRFGGQGYNEQFF.

The chain joins TRBV20-1 to TRBJ1-6; D is undetermined. V lost 3 bases and J 5 bases, leaving 14 bases between the germline ends. CDR1 and CDR2 (germline): DFQATT, SNEGSKA (reference sequence). This CDR3 spans 15 amino acids. CDR3 DNA sequence: TGCAGTGCTAGCGGCGACCGCAGAGATAATTCACCCCTCCACTTT. It is translated as CSASGDRRDNSPLHF.

This clonotype was observed many times. The chain has TRBV29-1 and TRBJ2-1; TRBD2 matches 12 bases. Germline V gene data show CDR1 as SQVTM and CDR2 as ANQGSEA. This CDR3 is built from 15 residues. Trimming cost V 5 bases and J 4 bases; bases outside gene matches: 6. CDR3 sequence reads: CSVPRTSGAYNEQFF. DNA of the CDR3: TGCAGCGTTCCAAGGACTAGCGGGGCTTACAATGAGCAGTTCTTC.

This clonotype appeared many times. V usage is TRBV3-1 and J usage is TRBJ2-1, with 8 bases that match TRBD2. Losses at the gene ends were 7 bases for V and 7 bases for J; bases not matched to a gene: 6. The CDR3 loop spans 13 amino acids. Germline CDR1 is LGHDT and CDR2 is YNNKEL (reference sequence). The CDR3 coding sequence is TGTGCCAGCACCCACGGGGGGGGAAATGAGCAGTTCTTC. Its protein product is CASTHGGGNEQFF.

This chain connects TRBV5-6 to TRBJ2-5; a weak D match, TRBD1 (5 bases). Trimming stripped 1 base from V and 0 bases from J, with 16 bases between. The germline CDR1 and CDR2 sequences are SGHDT and YYEEEE. The CDR3 totals 17 residues. The CDR3 DNA reads TGTGCCAGCAGCTTGCCCCCGCAGGGTTGGTACCAAGAGACCCAGTACTTC. Its translation is CASSLPPQGWYQETQYF.

V is TRBV27 and J is TRBJ1-2; D may be TRBD1 (5 bases). CDR1 is MNHEY, CDR2 SMNVEV, per germline (reference sequence). The CDR3 loop spans 15 amino acids. Trimming pared 5 bases from V and 2 bases from J, leaving 15 bases between. CDR3 sequence reads: CASSGVGDSNYGYTF. CDR3 nucleotide sequence: TGTGCCAGCAGTGGTGTGGGGGACTCAAACTATGGCTACACCTTC.

This clonotype showed up just a few times. The rearrangement joins TRBV10-2 to TRBJ2-1; 10 bases line up with TRBD2. The ends lost 8 bases at V and 8 bases at J; junction bases unmatched: 9. Germline V gene sequence: CDR1 WSHSY, CDR2 SAAADI. The CDR3 is 14 residues long. Here the CDR3 DNA reads TGCGCCAGCCAATCTAGCGGGAGTCTCCATGAGCAGTTCTTC. Translation gives CASQSSGSLHEQFF.

The chain employs TRBV6-1 and TRBJ1-5, with TRBD1 as a possible D gene (5 bases). From germline, CDR1 is MNHNS and CDR2 SASEGT. The length of the CDR3 is 13 residues. The germline V and J ends were trimmed by 4 bases and 7 bases, with 11 bases remaining between them. CDR3 residues: CASSGRGWQPQHF. CDR3 DNA sequence: TGTGCCAGCAGTGGGAGGGGCTGGCAGCCCCAGCATTTT.

This clonotype was counted ten times or more. The chain is built from TRBV18 and TRBJ2-1, with 11 bases identical to TRBD2. Germline CDR1 and CDR2: KGHSH and LQKENI. The junction had 5 bases not matched to a gene; V was cut back by 0 bases and J by 7 bases. CDR3 length equals 16 residues. As DNA, the CDR3 is TGTGCCAGCTCACCACCAGGGACTAGCGGAGGAAATGAGCAGTTCTTC. It codes for CASSPPGTSGGNEQFF.

This rearrangement joins TRBV19 to TRBJ2-2; no firm D call. V lost 1 base, J lost 7 bases, and 4 bases lay in between. This CDR3 contains 12 residues. Germline V lookup: CDR1 LNHDA, CDR2 SQIVND (reference sequence). The CDR3 DNA follows: TGTGCCAGTAGTATAGGTGGCGGGGAGCTGTTTTTT. Translation: CASSIGGGELFF.